This T cell receptor beta chain was sequenced in a study of blood T cells in healthy people across ages. The germline gives CDR1 LGHDT, CDR2 YNNKEL (reference sequence). The CDR3 length is 15 residues. The V end lost 2 bases, the J end lost 4 bases, and 14 bases lay between the germline ends. This clonotype was detected only a few times. A sample-barcoded 5' primer and a J-beta primer mix were used in a second PCR of roughly 6 to 12 cycles. Every molecule of cDNA carried a tag from a template-switch adaptor with 12 random nucleotides. MiXCR, applied by TCRdb to the 5' RACE reads, yields one record per CDR3 protein. The sample carries around 1.7 million distinct CDR3 sequences, about 30% recorded once. Samples each had at least 5.5 micrograms of total RNA extracted.

The genes are TRBV3-1 and TRBJ2-5; the D is unclear. Material for sequencing was blood. The sequence was collected from a woman in her 30s in good health. In DNA, the CDR3 is TGTGCCAGCAGCCAATCAACCCCAGATCGAGAGACCCAGTACTTC. Its translation: CASSQSTPDRETQYF.